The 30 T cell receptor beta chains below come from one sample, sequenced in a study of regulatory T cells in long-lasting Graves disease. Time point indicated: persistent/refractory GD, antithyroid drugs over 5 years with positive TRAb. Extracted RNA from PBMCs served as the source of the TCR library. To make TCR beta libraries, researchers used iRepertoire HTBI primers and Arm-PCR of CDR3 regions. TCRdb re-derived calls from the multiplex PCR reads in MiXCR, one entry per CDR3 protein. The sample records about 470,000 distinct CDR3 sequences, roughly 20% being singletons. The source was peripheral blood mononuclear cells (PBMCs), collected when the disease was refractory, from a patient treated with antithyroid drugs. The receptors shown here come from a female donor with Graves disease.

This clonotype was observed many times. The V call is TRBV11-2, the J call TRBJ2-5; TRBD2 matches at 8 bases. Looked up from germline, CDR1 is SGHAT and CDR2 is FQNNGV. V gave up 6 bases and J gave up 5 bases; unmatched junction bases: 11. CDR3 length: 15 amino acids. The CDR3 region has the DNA TGTGCCAGCAGACGGGGGGGAACGCGTCTTGAGACCCAGTACTTC. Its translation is CASRRGGTRLETQYF.

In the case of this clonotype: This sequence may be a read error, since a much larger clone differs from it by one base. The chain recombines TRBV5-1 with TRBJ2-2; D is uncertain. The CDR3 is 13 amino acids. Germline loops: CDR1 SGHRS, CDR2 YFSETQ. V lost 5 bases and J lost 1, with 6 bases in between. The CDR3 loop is CASRVVNTGELFF. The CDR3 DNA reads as TGCGCCAGCAGAGTAGTGAACACCGGGGAGCTGTTTTTT. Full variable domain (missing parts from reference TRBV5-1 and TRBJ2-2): KAGVTQTPRYLIKTRGQQVTLSCSPISGHRSVSWYQQTPGQGLQFLFEYFSETQRNKGNFPGRFSGRQFSNSRSEMNVSTLELGDSALYLCASRVVNTGELFFGEGSRLTVL.

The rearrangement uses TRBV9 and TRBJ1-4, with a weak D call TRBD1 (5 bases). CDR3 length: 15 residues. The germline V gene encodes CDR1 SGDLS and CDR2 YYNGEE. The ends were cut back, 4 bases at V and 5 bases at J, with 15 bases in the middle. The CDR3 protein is CASSPSSGLNEKLFF. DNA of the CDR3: TGTGCCAGCAGCCCTAGTTCAGGGTTGAATGAAAAACTGTTTTTT.

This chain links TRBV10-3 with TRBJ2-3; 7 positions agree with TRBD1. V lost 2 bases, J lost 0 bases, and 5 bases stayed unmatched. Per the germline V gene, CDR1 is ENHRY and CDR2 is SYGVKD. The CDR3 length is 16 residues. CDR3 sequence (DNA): TGTGCCATCAGTGAGGTGACAGGGTATAGCACAGATACGCAGTATTTT. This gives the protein CAISEVTGYSTDTQYF.

The DNA for the CDR3 is TGTGCCAGCAGCTTGACAGACAGGGGTCATCAGCCCCAGCATTTT. Translating gives CASSLTDRGHQPQHF. V usage is TRBV5-6 and J usage is TRBJ1-5; 8 bases match TRBD1. The junction had 5 bases not matched to a gene; V was cut back by 1 base and J by 5 bases. The CDR3 spans 15 residues. Germline CDR1 and CDR2: SGHDT and YYEEEE.

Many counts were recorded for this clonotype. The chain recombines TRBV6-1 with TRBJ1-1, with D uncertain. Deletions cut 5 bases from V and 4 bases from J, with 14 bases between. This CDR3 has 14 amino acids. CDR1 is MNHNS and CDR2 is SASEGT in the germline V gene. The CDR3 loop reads CASSLRGSGTEAFF. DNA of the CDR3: TGTGCCAGCAGTCTCCGCGGAAGCGGCACTGAAGCTTTCTTT.

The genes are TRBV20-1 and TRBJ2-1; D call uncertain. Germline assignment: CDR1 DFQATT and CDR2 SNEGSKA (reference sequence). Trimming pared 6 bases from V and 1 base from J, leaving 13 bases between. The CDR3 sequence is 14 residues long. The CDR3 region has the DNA TGCAGTGCCCTTGAACAGCCTTCCTACAATGAGCAGTTCTTC. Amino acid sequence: CSALEQPSYNEQFF.

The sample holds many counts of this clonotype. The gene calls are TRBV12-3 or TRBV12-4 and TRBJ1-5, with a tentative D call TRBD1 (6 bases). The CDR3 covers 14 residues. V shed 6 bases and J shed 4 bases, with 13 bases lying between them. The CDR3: CASRRGGGNQPQHF. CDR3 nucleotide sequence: TGTGCCAGCAGACGAGGGGGAGGAAATCAGCCCCAGCATTTT.

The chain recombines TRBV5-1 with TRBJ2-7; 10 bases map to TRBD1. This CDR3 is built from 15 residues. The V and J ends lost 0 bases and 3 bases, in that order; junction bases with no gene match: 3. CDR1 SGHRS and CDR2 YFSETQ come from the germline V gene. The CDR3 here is CASSLAGQGNYEQYF. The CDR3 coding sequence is TGCGCCAGCAGCTTGGCGGGACAGGGGAACTACGAGCAGTACTTC.

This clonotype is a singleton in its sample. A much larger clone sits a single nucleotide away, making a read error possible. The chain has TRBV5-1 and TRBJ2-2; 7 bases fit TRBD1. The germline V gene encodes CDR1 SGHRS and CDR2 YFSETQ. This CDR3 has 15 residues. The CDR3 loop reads CASSCDRVGPGELFF. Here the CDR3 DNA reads TGTGCCAGCAGCTGCGACAGGGTAGGCCCCGGGGAGCTGTTTTTT.

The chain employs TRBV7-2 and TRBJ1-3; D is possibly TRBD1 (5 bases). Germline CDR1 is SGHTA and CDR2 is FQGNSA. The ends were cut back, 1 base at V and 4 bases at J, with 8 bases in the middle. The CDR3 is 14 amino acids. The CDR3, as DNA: TGTGCCAGCAGCTTAGGTCGGGGGGGAAACACCATATATTTT. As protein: CASSLGRGGNTIYF.

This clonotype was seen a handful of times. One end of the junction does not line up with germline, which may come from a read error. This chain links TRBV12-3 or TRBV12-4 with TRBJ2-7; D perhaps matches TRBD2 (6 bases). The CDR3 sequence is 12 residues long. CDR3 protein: CASSSQAGTTSF. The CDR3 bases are TGTGCCAGCAGTTCCCAGGCGGGAACCACTTCATTC.

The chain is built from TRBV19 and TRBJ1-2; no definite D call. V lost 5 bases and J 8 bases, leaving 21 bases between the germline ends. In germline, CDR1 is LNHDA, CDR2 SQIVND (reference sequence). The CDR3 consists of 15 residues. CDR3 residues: CASSSRGLSGYGYTF. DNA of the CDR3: TGTGCCAGTAGTTCCCGCGGGTTGAGTGGGTACGGCTACACCTTC.

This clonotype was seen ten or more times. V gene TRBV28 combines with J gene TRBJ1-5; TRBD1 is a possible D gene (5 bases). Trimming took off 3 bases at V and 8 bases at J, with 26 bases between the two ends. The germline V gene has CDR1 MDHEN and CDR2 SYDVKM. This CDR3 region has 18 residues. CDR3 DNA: TGTGCCAGCAGTTTGCAGGGTCTTATGAGTGGGTCGTTTAAGCCCCAGCATTTT. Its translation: CASSLQGLMSGSFKPQHF.

The CDR3 is CASTTGTGGYEQYF. As DNA, the CDR3 is TGTGCCAGCACCACTGGGACAGGGGGTTACGAGCAGTACTTC. The V call is TRBV2, the J call TRBJ2-7; 11 nucleotides line up with TRBD1. In germline, CDR1 is SNHLY, CDR2 FYNNEI. With 7 bases clipped from V and 4 bases from J, the junction kept 6 bases outside the gene matches. CDR3 length: 14 residues.

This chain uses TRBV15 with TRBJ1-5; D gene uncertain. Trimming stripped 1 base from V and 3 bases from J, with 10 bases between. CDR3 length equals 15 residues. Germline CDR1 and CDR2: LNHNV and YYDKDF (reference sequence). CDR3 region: CATSRGNSFNQPQHF. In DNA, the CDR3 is TGTGCCACCAGCAGAGGGAACAGCTTCAATCAGCCCCAGCATTTT. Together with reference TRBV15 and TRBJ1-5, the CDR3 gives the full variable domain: DAMVIQNPRYQVTQFGKPVTLSCSQTLNHNVMYWYQQKSSQAPKLLFHYYDKDFNNEADTPDNFQSRRPNTSFCFLDIRSPGLGDTAMYLCATSRGNSFNQPQHFGDGTRLSIL.

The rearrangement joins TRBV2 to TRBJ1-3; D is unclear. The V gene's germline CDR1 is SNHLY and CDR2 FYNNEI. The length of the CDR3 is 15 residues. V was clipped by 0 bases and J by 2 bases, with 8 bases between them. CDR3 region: CASSEASGPGNTIYF. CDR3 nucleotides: TGTGCCAGCAGTGAAGCGTCAGGACCTGGAAACACCATATATTTT.

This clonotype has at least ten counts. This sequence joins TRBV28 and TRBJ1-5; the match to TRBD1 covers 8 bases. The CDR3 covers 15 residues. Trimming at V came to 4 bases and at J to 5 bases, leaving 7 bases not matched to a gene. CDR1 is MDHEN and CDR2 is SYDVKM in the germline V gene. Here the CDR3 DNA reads TGTGCCAGCAGTTACGGACAGGGAAAATATCAGCCCCAGCATTTT. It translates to CASSYGQGKYQPQHF.

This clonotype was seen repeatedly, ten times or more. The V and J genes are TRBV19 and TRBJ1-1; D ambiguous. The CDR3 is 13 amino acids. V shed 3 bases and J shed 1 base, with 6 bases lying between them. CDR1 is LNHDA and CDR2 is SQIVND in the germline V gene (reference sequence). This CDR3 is CASSIWGNTEAFF. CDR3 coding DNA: TGTGCCAGTAGTATTTGGGGGAACACTGAAGCTTTCTTT.

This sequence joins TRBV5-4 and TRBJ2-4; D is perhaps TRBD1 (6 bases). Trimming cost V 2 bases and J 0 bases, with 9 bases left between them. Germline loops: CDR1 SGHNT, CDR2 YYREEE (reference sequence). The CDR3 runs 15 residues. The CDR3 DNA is TGTGCCAGCAGCTTATACAGGGTAGCCAAAAACATTCAGTACTTC. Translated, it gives CASSLYRVAKNIQYF.

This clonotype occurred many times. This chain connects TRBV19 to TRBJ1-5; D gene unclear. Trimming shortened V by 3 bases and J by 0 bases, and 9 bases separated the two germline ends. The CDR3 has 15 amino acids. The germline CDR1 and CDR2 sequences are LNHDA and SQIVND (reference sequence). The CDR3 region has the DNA TGTGCCAGTAGTATCTATCAGAATAGCAATCAGCCCCAGCATTTT. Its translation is CASSIYQNSNQPQHF.

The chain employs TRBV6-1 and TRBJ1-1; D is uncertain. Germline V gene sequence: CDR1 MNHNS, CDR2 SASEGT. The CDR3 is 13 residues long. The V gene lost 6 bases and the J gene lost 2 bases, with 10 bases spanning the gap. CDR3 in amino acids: CASSFKINTEAFF. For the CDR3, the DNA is TGTGCCAGCAGCTTTAAAATAAACACTGAAGCTTTCTTT.

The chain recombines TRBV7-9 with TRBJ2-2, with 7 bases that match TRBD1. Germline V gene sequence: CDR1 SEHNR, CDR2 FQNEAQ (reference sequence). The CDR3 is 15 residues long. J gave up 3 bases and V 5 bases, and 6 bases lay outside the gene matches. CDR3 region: CASSVDRVDTGELFF. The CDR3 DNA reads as TGTGCCAGCAGCGTCGACAGGGTCGACACCGGGGAGCTGTTTTTT.

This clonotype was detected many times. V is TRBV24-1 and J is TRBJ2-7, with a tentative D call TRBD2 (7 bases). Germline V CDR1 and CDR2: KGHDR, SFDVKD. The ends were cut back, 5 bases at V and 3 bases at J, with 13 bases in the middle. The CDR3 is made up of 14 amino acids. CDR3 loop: CATSARGGNYEQYF. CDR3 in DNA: TGTGCCACCAGTGCAAGGGGGGGAAACTACGAGCAGTACTTC.

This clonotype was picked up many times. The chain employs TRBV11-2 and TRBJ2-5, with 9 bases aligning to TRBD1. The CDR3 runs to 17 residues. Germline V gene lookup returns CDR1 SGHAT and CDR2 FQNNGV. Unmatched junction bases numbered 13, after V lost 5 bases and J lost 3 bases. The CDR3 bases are TGTGCCAGCAGCCTCCTCGCCGGGACAGGGCTGGAAGAGACCCAGTACTTC. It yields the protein CASSLLAGTGLEETQYF. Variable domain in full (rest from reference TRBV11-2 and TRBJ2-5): EAGVAQSPRYKIIEKRQSVAFWCNPISGHATLYWYQQILGQGPKLLIQFQNNGVVDDSQLPKDRFSAERLKGVDSTLKIQPAKLEDSAVYLCASSLLAGTGLEETQYFGPGTRLLVL.

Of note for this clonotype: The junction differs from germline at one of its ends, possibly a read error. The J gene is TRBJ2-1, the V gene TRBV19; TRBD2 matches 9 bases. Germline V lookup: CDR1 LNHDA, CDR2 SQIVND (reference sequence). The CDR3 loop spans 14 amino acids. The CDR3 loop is CASSIGGRGNEQFF. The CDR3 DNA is TGTGCTAGTAGTATTGGCGGGAGGGGAAATGAGCAGTTCTTC.

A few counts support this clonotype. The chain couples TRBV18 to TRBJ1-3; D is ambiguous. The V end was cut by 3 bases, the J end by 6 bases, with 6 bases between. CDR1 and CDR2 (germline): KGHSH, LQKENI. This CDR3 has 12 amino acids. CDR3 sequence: CASSPSENTIYF. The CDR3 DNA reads TGTGCCAGCTCACCTTCGGAAAACACCATATATTTT.

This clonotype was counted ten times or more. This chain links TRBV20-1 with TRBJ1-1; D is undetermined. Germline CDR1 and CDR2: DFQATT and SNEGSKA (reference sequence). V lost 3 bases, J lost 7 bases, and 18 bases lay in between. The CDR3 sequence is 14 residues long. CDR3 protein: CSARDLRTWGEAFF. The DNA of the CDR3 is TGCAGTGCTAGGGATCTTCGGACCTGGGGTGAAGCTTTCTTT.

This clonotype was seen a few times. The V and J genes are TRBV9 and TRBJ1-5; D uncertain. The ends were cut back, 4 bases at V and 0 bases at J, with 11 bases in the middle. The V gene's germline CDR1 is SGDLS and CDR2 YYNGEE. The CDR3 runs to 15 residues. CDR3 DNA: TGTGCCAGCAGCCTGAACGCATATAGCAATCAGCCCCAGCATTTT. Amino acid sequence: CASSLNAYSNQPQHF.

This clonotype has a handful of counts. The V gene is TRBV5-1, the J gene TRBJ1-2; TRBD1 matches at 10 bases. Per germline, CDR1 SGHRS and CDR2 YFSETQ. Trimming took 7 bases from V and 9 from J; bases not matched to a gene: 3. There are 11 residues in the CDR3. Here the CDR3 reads CASGTGDRYTF. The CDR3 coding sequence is TGCGCCAGCGGGACAGGGGATCGCTACACCTTC.